Sequencing of this T cell receptor (beta chain) was carried out in a study of T cells in tuberculosis. Study details: This South African cohort compared adolescents with or without latent tuberculosis against adults with active tuberculosis.

Measured with immunoSEQ multiplex PCR; TCRdb has only the in-frame clones, and not every one. Counted here are about 43,000 clones, about 95% occurring once; the ten biggest clones make up about 2%. General study results and limits: Smaller distances to GMM-specific TCRs suggested their expansion in active tuberculosis.

A word on this clone: The antigen is unknown.

Sequenced input: PBMCs. This TCR was recovered from a donor aged 10-29 years with latent tuberculosis or without tuberculosis infection. Some clones in this sample may be carry-over from other donors' samples.

CDR3 loop: CASSLTGGDEKLFF. The CDR3 region has the DNA TGTGCCAGCAGCTTGACAGGAGGCGATGAAAAACTGTTTTTT. The J gene is TRBJ1-4, the V gene TRBV6-5; possibly TRBD1 for D (6 bases). Germline values: CDR1 MNHEY, CDR2 SVGAGI. The V end lost 6 bases, the J end lost 6 bases, and 14 bases lay between the germline ends. The CDR3 extends over 14 amino acids.